The entry below describes one T cell receptor (beta chain). This CDR3 is 15 amino acids long. V gave up 1 base and J gave up 2 bases, with 11 bases separating them. Germline loops: CDR1 MNHNS, CDR2 SASEGT. These data come from a study of blood T cell repertoires in COVID-19. About the research overall: In each case, the material was cDNA or gDNA derived from T cells, B-cell-depleted T cells, or PBMCs.

TCRdb's table, derived via immunoSEQ multiplex PCR, lists solely in-frame clones and lacks some. The sample has 80,000 to 90,000 clones; roughly 86% are singletons. The chain carries TRBV6-1 and TRBJ2-5, with D hard to call. The TCR sequence derives from a woman older than 75 with acute or convalescent COVID-19. The sequenced sample consisted of peripheral blood. CDR3 loop: CASSEGHSPQETQYF. The CDR3 nucleotides are TGTGCCAGCAGTGAAGGACATTCCCCACAAGAGACCCAGTACTTC.